Following are 30 T cell receptor beta chains from one sample sequenced in a study of cytomegalovirus exposure and HLA in healthy donors. The assay was immunoSEQ multiplex PCR, and TCRdb's table has in-frame clones only and misses some. This table has more than 90,000 clones, roughly 86% appearing once. What was sequenced was PBMCs. All receptors derive from a young man in good health and CMV-seronegative.

The chain combines TRBV18 with TRBJ2-1; 9 bases are a match to TRBD2. CDR3 length: 18 residues. From germline, CDR1 is KGHSH and CDR2 LQKENI. Unmatched junction bases numbered 11, after V lost 2 bases and J lost 3 bases. CDR3 amino acids: CASSPSSKREADYNEQFF. The CDR3 nucleotides are TGTGCCAGCTCACCATCTTCGAAGCGGGAGGCAGACTACAATGAGCAGTTCTTC.

The chain combines TRBV9 with TRBJ2-5; 7 positions agree with TRBD2. CDR3 size: 14 residues. The germline gives CDR1 SGDLS, CDR2 YYNGEE. The V and J ends lost 3 bases and 1 base, in that order; junction bases with no gene match: 3. The CDR3, as DNA: TGTGCCAGCAGCGCCGGGGGGAGCCAAGAGACCCAGTACTTC. As protein: CASSAGGSQETQYF.

V usage is TRBV19 and J usage is TRBJ1-5; D may be TRBD1 (5 bases). V was pared by 5 bases and J by 4 bases, with 18 bases between. Germline V gene lookup returns CDR1 LNHDA and CDR2 SQIVND (reference sequence). The CDR3 loop spans 16 amino acids. CDR3 sequence reads: CASSLGGGQGNQPQHF. The CDR3 DNA follows: TGTGCCAGTAGTCTTGGGGGAGGGCAAGGTAATCAGCCCCAGCATTTT. Full variable domain (missing parts from reference TRBV19 and TRBJ1-5): DGGITQSPKYLFRKEGQNVTLSCEQNLNHDAMYWYRQDPGQGLRLIYYSQIVNDFQKGDIAEGYSVSREKKESFPLTVTSAQKNPTAFYLCASSLGGGQGNQPQHFGDGTRLSIL.

CDR3 coding DNA: TGTGCCAGCAGCATGAGAGAAACCTCTGGAAACACCATATATTTT. This sequence encodes CASSMRETSGNTIYF. J is TRBJ1-3 and V is TRBV6-1, with D unresolved. V shed 6 bases and J shed 0 bases, with 12 bases lying between them. Germline V gives CDR1 MNHNS, CDR2 SASEGT. The CDR3 runs 15 residues.

This clone was observed a single time. J is TRBJ2-1 and V is TRBV27; D is unclear. Germline-derived CDR1 and CDR2 are MNHEY and SMNVEV (reference sequence). V gave up 2 bases and J gave up 6 bases, with 8 bases separating them. The CDR3 runs 13 residues. CDR3 nucleotide sequence: TGTGCCAGCAGTTTAATTGGCACCAATGAGCAGTTCTTC. It specifies CASSLIGTNEQFF.

This rearrangement joins TRBV5-1 to TRBJ2-2; 10 bases map to TRBD2. There are 13 residues in the CDR3. Germline V lookup: CDR1 SGHRS, CDR2 YFSETQ. Trimming cost V 7 bases and J 4 bases; bases outside gene matches: 1. CDR3 residues: CASRLAGTGELFF. The CDR3 region has the DNA TGCGCCAGCCGACTAGCGGGCACCGGGGAGCTGTTTTTT.

This chain joins TRBV9 and TRBJ1-1; 11 positions match TRBD1. The CDR3 spans 15 residues. Germline CDR1 reads SGDLS; CDR2 reads YYNGEE. The V segment lost 0 bases and the J segment 4 bases; nucleotides outside the gene matches: 2. In DNA, the CDR3 is TGTGCCAGCAGCGTAGCCGGGACAGGGGGCACTGAAGCTTTCTTT. Protein product: CASSVAGTGGTEAFF.

This chain links TRBV5-8 with TRBJ2-2; D is possibly TRBD1 (6 bases). The CDR3 is made up of 18 amino acids. The V and J ends lost 4 bases and 4 bases respectively, with 23 bases between them. Germline lookup yields CDR1 SGHTS and CDR2 YDEGEE. CDR3 sequence reads: CASSPSFRDIDGTGELFF. CDR3 DNA: TGTGCCAGCAGCCCGTCCTTCAGGGACATCGATGGCACCGGGGAGCTGTTTTTT.

This clone was detected once. The rearrangement links TRBV7-9 to TRBJ2-3, with 7 bases that match TRBD2. After removal of 5 bases from V and 2 bases from J, the junction contained 4 bases not matched to a gene. The CDR3 covers 14 residues. Germline CDR1 SEHNR, CDR2 FQNEAQ (reference sequence). Written as DNA, the CDR3 is TGTGCCAGCAGCCCCGGGACTATCACAGATACGCAGTATTTT. Protein product: CASSPGTITDTQYF. The whole variable domain, remainder taken from reference TRBV7-9 and TRBJ2-3, is DTGVSQNPRHKITKRGQNVTFRCDPISEHNRLYWYRQTLGQGPEFLTYFQNEAQLEKSRLLSDRFSAERPKGSFSTLEIQRTEQGDSAMYLCASSPGTITDTQYFGPGTRLTVL.

The chain recombines TRBV2 with TRBJ2-3; D gene ambiguous. CDR1 SNHLY and CDR2 FYNNEI come from the germline V gene. This CDR3 has 14 residues. The V end was cut by 3 bases, the J end by 6 bases, with 13 bases between. CDR3: CASSDSTPRDTQYF. In DNA, the CDR3 is TGTGCCAGCAGTGACTCCACCCCGCGGGATACGCAGTATTTT.

Of note for this clone: A read error may account for a junction end that differs from germline. The chain recombines TRBV14 with TRBJ1-4; TRBD1 agrees at 7 bases. CDR1 is SGHDN, CDR2 FVKESK, per germline. The CDR3 is made up of 16 amino acids. For the CDR3, the DNA is TGTGCCAGCAGTCAAGGACTGATATGGACAGGCGAGGAACTGTTTTTT. As protein: CASSQGLIWTGEELFF.

This clone has only one observation. The chain has TRBV6-5 and TRBJ2-7, with D possibly being TRBD1 (5 bases). V lost 7 bases and J lost 3, with 16 bases in between. CDR1 MNHEY and CDR2 SVGAGI come from the germline V gene. This CDR3 region has 14 residues. CDR3 nucleotide sequence: TGTGCCAGCACCCGAGACAGTTCCCACTACGAGCAGTACTTC. Its protein product is CASTRDSSHYEQYF.

Here the CDR3 DNA reads TGTGCCAGCAGCCTACGATCATTACCGGGCCCAGGGGCAGATACGCAGTATTTT. Protein product: CASSLRSLPGPGADTQYF. The rearrangement joins TRBV7-6 to TRBJ2-3; possibly TRBD1 for D (6 bases). V lost 5 bases to trimming and J lost 4 bases, with 25 bases between them. Germline assignment: CDR1 SGHVS and CDR2 FNYEAQ. The CDR3 length is 18 residues.

V usage is TRBV27 and J usage is TRBJ1-2, with a possible D match to TRBD1 (5 bases). V lost 2 bases and J 0 bases, leaving 10 bases between the germline ends. Germline V gene data show CDR1 as MNHEY and CDR2 as SMNVEV (reference sequence). The CDR3 runs 15 residues. The CDR3 DNA reads as TGTGCCAGCAGTTTAGGGGCAGGTGCTAACTATGGCTACACCTTC. This sequence encodes CASSLGAGANYGYTF.

V is TRBV6-6 and J is TRBJ1-1; D gene unclear. Germline V lookup: CDR1 MNHNY, CDR2 SVGAGI (reference sequence). V shed 4 bases and J shed 4 bases, with 10 bases lying between them. CDR3 length equals 13 residues. The CDR3: CASSFNGATEAFF. Written as DNA, the CDR3 is TGTGCCAGCAGTTTCAACGGAGCCACTGAAGCTTTCTTT.

In this sample, this clone turned up once. The J gene is TRBJ2-1, the V gene TRBV19; possible D gene TRBD2, 5 bases. The V gene lost 2 bases and the J gene lost 8 bases, with 13 bases spanning the gap. Germline CDR1 is LNHDA and CDR2 is SQIVND (reference sequence). This CDR3 region has 14 residues. The CDR3 region is CASSITGVVDEQFF. The DNA for the CDR3 is TGTGCCAGTAGTATAACCGGGGTTGTGGATGAGCAGTTCTTC.

The chain uses TRBV6-1 and TRBJ2-7; 12 nucleotides align to TRBD2. This CDR3 spans 15 amino acids. Germline values: CDR1 MNHNS, CDR2 SASEGT. V lost 3 bases, J lost 2 bases, and 2 bases stayed unmatched. The CDR3 here is CASSDLAGGPYEQYF. CDR3 in DNA: TGTGCCAGCAGTGATCTAGCGGGGGGGCCCTACGAGCAGTACTTC.

The chain couples TRBV5-1 to TRBJ2-7; TRBD1 might be the D (5 bases). There are 14 residues in the CDR3. Per germline, CDR1 SGHRS and CDR2 YFSETQ. V was trimmed by 1 base and J by 6 bases, leaving 14 bases between them. DNA for the CDR3: TGCGCCAGCAGCTTGATGCAGGGCCCGGGCGAGCAGTACTTC. It is translated as CASSLMQGPGEQYF.

V is TRBV11-2 and J is TRBJ1-6; TRBD1 is a possible D gene (5 bases). CDR3 length: 15 amino acids. Germline-derived CDR1 and CDR2 are SGHAT and FQNNGV. The V end was cut by 0 bases, the J end by 5 bases, with 8 bases between. The CDR3 loop reads CASSLEVTDNSPLHF. CDR3 coding DNA: TGTGCCAGCAGCTTAGAGGTGACAGATAATTCACCCCTCCACTTT.

The chain is built from TRBV2 and TRBJ1-2; no definite D call. Per germline, CDR1 SNHLY and CDR2 FYNNEI. The V end lost 7 bases, the J end lost 5 bases, and 14 bases lay between the germline ends. The CDR3 extends over 13 amino acids. The DNA for the CDR3 is TGTGCCAGCAAGACCGACATAGGATATGGCTACACCTTC. It yields the protein CASKTDIGYGYTF.

A single count supports this clone. The chain links TRBV5-1 to TRBJ1-4, with a possible D match to TRBD1 (6 bases). This CDR3 has 14 amino acids. Germline V gene sequence: CDR1 SGHRS, CDR2 YFSETQ. With 4 bases removed from V and 5 bases from J, the gap between germline ends came to 12 bases. For the CDR3, the DNA is TGCGCCAGCAGCCGTGGACAGCTGAATGAAAAACTGTTTTTT. Its translation is CASSRGQLNEKLFF.

The chain carries TRBV5-6 and TRBJ2-6, with TRBD1 matching over 10 bases. Germline-derived CDR1 and CDR2 are SGHDT and YYEEEE. Trimming removed 4 bases from V and 2 bases from J; junction bases left unmatched: 12. This CDR3 has 19 amino acids. The CDR3 DNA follows: TGTGCCAGCAGCCCCCGCGGGACAGGGGTCGGGGCTGGGGCCAACGTCCTGACTTTC. This sequence encodes CASSPRGTGVGAGANVLTF.

Of note for this clone: This sample also contains other DNA sequences that code for the same CDR3. The chain links TRBV5-1 to TRBJ1-6, with TRBD1 matching over 7 bases. J lost 12 bases, V lost 1 base, and 10 bases had no gene match. The germline V gene has CDR1 SGHRS and CDR2 YFSETQ. The CDR3 contains 15 residues. CDR3 DNA sequence: TGCGCCAGCAGCTTGCAAGGACGACAGGGTGAACCCCTCCACTTT. It is translated as CASSLQGRQGEPLHF.

V usage is TRBV6-5 and J usage is TRBJ1-5; D might be TRBD1 (6 bases). V gave up 5 bases and J gave up 5 bases, with 13 bases separating them. Germline V gene data show CDR1 as MNHEY and CDR2 as SVGAGI. The length of the CDR3 is 14 residues. CDR3 nucleotide sequence: TGTGCCAGCAGTATCAGGGGCCGTGATCAGCCCCAGCATTTT. It codes for CASSIRGRDQPQHF.

The genes are TRBV10-3 and TRBJ2-5; 12 bases align to TRBD2. The ends lost 8 bases at V and 3 bases at J; junction bases unmatched: 4. The length of the CDR3 is 14 residues. The germline CDR1 and CDR2 sequences are ENHRY and SYGVKD. The CDR3 spells CAISLAGGEETQYF. The CDR3 coding sequence is TGTGCCATCTCCCTAGCGGGAGGGGAAGAGACCCAGTACTTC.

The V gene is TRBV28, the J gene TRBJ1-1, with D perhaps TRBD1 (5 bases). CDR1 and CDR2 (germline): MDHEN, SYDVKM. V gave up 6 bases and J gave up 3 bases, with 14 bases separating them. This CDR3 is 14 amino acids long. Written as DNA, the CDR3 is TGTGCCAGCAGCCAGGGCGAAAGATACACTGAAGCTTTCTTT. Its translation is CASSQGERYTEAFF.

The rearrangement links TRBV2 to TRBJ1-2; D uncertain. The CDR3 sequence is 14 residues long. Trimming took 7 bases from V and 5 from J, leaving 17 bases between them. Germline V gene sequence: CDR1 SNHLY, CDR2 FYNNEI. The DNA for the CDR3 is TGTGCCAGCACCGTCCGGGGTTTATTGTATGGCTACACCTTC. It encodes CASTVRGLLYGYTF.

V gene TRBV12-5 combines with J gene TRBJ2-5; D may be TRBD1 (6 bases). The ends were cut back, 1 base at V and 5 bases at J, with 20 bases in the middle. This CDR3 has 17 amino acids. Germline CDR1 and CDR2: LGHNT and FRNRAP. The CDR3 nucleotides are TGTGCTAGTGGTTTGGCCATTCGTCTGGGGGCAGTTGAGACCCAGTACTTC. It translates to CASGLAIRLGAVETQYF.

The chain couples TRBV5-6 to TRBJ2-5; the D is unclear. The V end was cut by 1 base, the J end by 2 bases, with 6 bases between. CDR3 length equals 13 residues. Germline assignment: CDR1 SGHDT and CDR2 YYEEEE. In DNA form, the CDR3 reads TGTGCCAGCAGCTTGATCGGGCAAGAGACCCAGTACTTC. It codes for CASSLIGQETQYF.

This chain links TRBV5-4 with TRBJ2-7; D unclear. Germline V gene lookup returns CDR1 SGHNT and CDR2 YYREEE (reference sequence). The CDR3 is made up of 12 amino acids. Trimming removed 4 bases at V and 3 bases at J, with 8 bases between. The CDR3 sequence: CASSIQSYEQYF. For the CDR3, the DNA is TGTGCCAGCAGCATACAGAGCTACGAGCAGTACTTC.